This entry features one T cell receptor (beta chain) sequence. There is no known antigen for this receptor. The cysteine opens and the phenylalanine closes a CDR3 of 18 amino acids. The kept DNA is CDR3 alone, 54 bases in frame from the first base. The germline V gene provides CDR1 KGHSH and CDR2 LQKENI. V lost 4 bases and J lost 2 bases, and the count of bases not matched to a germline gene is 11. This sample is drawn from a study of cytomegalovirus exposure and HLA in healthy donors (TCRdb year 2017). Background on the whole study: In an earlier analysis of some 550 of the donors, less than 350 Gb of sequence data and about 110 million unique TCR beta sequences from roughly 180 million T cells were reported. In addition to the first cohort of around 670 subjects, a separate validation cohort of approximately 130 different subjects was used. The aim of the study was to test whether cataloging public T cell receptors could identify signatures of past pathogen exposure. Donor age, sex, ethnicity and CMV serostatus were compiled alongside the repertoire data. Among 398 genotyped donors of the cohort, an average of about 240,000 unique TCR beta nucleotide sequences were sequenced per donor, about a sixth of them non-productive. Both class I and class II loci were covered by HLA typing, at four-digit resolution. A later analysis re-analyzed previously published TCR beta repertoires from about 600 donors and added high-resolution HLA genotyping to study TCR occurrence patterns. All discovery cohort repertoires had been generated on a single sequencing platform. A later genetic analysis took genome-wide SNP genotypes for about three fifths of the 666 donors and used that subset as a discovery cohort. Rather than using new phenotypic data, the later analysis identified candidate immune exposures from TCR beta sequences and from how often those sequences occurred across donors. The number of donors typed differed by locus, with roughly 620-630 for A, B, C, DRB1 and DQB1, roughly 520 for DQA1, 600 to 610 for DPA1, and some 450 for DPB1. The study combined high-throughput TCR immunosequencing, statistical association of individual TCRs with disease status, and machine learning to predict cytomegalovirus infection status. In an earlier analysis of roughly 580 of the donors, high-throughput TCR beta sequencing was used to judge whether each TCR beta V gene segment behaved as functional or pseudogenic. Several DR-DQ haplotypes were handled as single units for association and clustering because linkage in the cohort was strong. Roughly 290 gigabases of sequencing data and approximately 92 million unique TCR sequences made up an early release that covered approximately 700 HLA-typed donors. Of the roughly 410 genotyped donors, approximately 80% were placed in the genetic ancestry cluster associated with self-reported Caucasian donors. The study used immunosequencing to profile the T cell repertoires of 666 subjects and linked those repertoires to cytomegalovirus serostatus.

Library preparation employed the immunoSEQ multiplex PCR assay. For the multiplex PCR, a mixture combining 60 forward primers for TCR Vbeta segments and 13 reverse primers for TCR Jbeta segments was used. The CDR3 region of rearranged TCR beta genes was amplified from genomic DNA with a multiplex PCR assay. On the Illumina HiSeq System, the amplified TCR beta libraries were sequenced as 87-base-pair reads. The authors processed their data as follows. A later analysis tallied 70 million to 100 million unique TCR beta chains across the 700 or so repertoires, and some 12 million of those chains were shared by two or more donors. A nearest-neighbor algorithm error-corrected the raw reads and collapsed the reads into unique sequences, merging closely related sequences to remove PCR and sequencing errors. To assign V, D and J gene segments, CDR3 sequences were aligned to IMGT reference sequences. For a sequence to be retained, a match of at least six nucleotides to both a V gene segment and a J gene segment was required. Rearrangements were called productive when the CDR3 lacked stop codons and stayed in frame with V and J; all others were non-productive. Following IMGT convention, CDR3 was defined as the stretch from the second conserved V-encoded cysteine up to the conserved J-encoded phenylalanine. The earlier analysis of 550 to 650 of the donors excluded any sequence lacking an unambiguous match to a single V gene segment. An earlier analysis of fewer than 750 of the donors classified V segments as functional when productive rearrangements were above 56.7% and as segregating when the standard deviation between donors was above 5%. A statistical classification framework was developed to diagnose cytomegalovirus status using the catalog of TCR beta chain sequences. In a later analysis, V and J genes were assigned by comparing TCR nucleotide sequences against IMGT/GENE-DB human TR gene sequences. The TCRdist pipeline was used in a later analysis to assign CDR3 sequences and most-parsimonious VDJ recombination scenarios. A later analysis defined each TCR beta chain by its CDR3 amino acid sequence plus V-gene family, and excluded reads lacking a unique V-gene family. To address suspected cross-contamination and a sequencing artifact, a later analysis removed some 620 highly shared, low-generation-probability nucleotide sequences. In a later analysis, a clonal expansion index for each public chain was calculated from normalized within-repertoire ranks of inferred template counts. A later analysis computed generation probabilities with a VDJ recombination model fitted to out-of-frame rearrangements, and checked the results against IGoR. Hypergeometric tests were used in a later analysis to score TCR-TCR, TCR-HLA and TCR-CMV co-occurrence, with a repertoire-size bias correction applied to the TCR pairs. A later analysis estimated false discovery rates by permuting HLA or CMV assignments 20 times. In a later analysis, co-occurring TCRs were grouped with DBSCAN, and TCRdist sequence similarity was added when clustering was performed within HLA-allele-positive subsets. Repertoires with fewer than 30,000 or more than 120,000 public chains, plus five repertoires with anomalous nucleotide sharing, were excluded from co-occurrence clustering. TCRdb holds this immuneACCESS table with in-frame rearrangements only. Some clones are missing; in checked studies, unresolved V genes explain under half, and the rest has no known cause. That table supplies the V and J calls and clone size; D and trimming were determined from the DNA. This sample's listing comprises about 170,000 clones. Of the sample, 1% to 1.5% falls within the top ten clones.

What the research found in general, with its limitations: The earlier analysis of 587 of the donors excluded roughly 16 rarely observed V segments, including chromosome 9 orphons, because counts were too low. Cytomegalovirus status was reported to be diagnosed by the classifier with high specificity and sensitivity in both the original and validation cohorts. A later analysis found that TCR association rates varied across HLA loci, with DRB1 alleles showing the most associated TCRs and HLA-C alleles the fewest. An earlier analysis of approximately 590 of the donors showed that most TCR beta V segments appeared in productive rearrangements either about 90% or about 30% of the time, which broadly matched IMGT annotations. A later genetic analysis reported fewer N-insertions in productive TCRs among donors in an Asian-associated ancestry cluster than the roughly 700-donor mean. A cluster of highly shared sequence variants was judged likely to be a technical artifact of the sequencing pipeline. In a later genetic analysis, a missense DCLRE1C variant was associated with V-gene and J-gene trimming of TCR beta chains, and the association was replicated in an independent cohort. Several of the top co-occurrence clusters appeared to be linked to parvovirus B19, influenza, CMV and Epstein-Barr virus, according to a later analysis. Across donors, most TCR sequences were observed very rarely, whereas some public TCRs were present in many individuals. Because the 87-base-pair reads could not distinguish some IMGT-functional V segments, including TRBV6-2 and TRBV6-3, those segments were excluded. Presence/absence analyses assumed roughly uniform sequencing depth across donors, an assumption that may not hold. Linkage disequilibrium might explain the correlated functional status among segregating V segments, but an unknown experimental factor could not be excluded. HLA typing was unavailable for some donors at each locus, so association tests used only the typed subset. Specific HLA alleles were associated with about 17,000 TCR beta sequences at a false discovery rate of 0.05 in a later analysis. In a later analysis, HLA-associated TCR beta chains were found to be more clonally expanded and to have lower generation probabilities than equally common non-associated chains. Immune exposure information for the cohort was limited to CMV serostatus. This cohort had only TCR beta chains sequenced, and the lack of alpha or paired-chain data limited which features could be detected. It was suggested by the authors that the approach could potentially be generalized to other disease states and immunological phenotypes. A further reported finding was that TCR beta sequences accurately predicted the HLA-A and HLA-B alleles for most subjects in the first cohort. A few of the identified cytomegalovirus-associated TCR beta chains were confirmed in vitro to be specific for cytomegalovirus antigens. In a later analysis, most CMV-associated TCR beta chains were found to appear HLA-restricted, with HLA associations seemingly driven largely by CMV exposure. The study listed 150 to 200 TCR beta chains as associated with cytomegalovirus. Strong co-occurrence of HLA alleles, especially DR and DQ, made assigning TCR associations to individual alleles difficult.

The cohort comprised around 700 healthy bone marrow donors. All cohort members were sampled while nominally healthy, although unrecorded immune exposures were likely present. The donor tested CMV seronegative, placing the donor among the 350 to 400 seronegative members of the cohort. Each donor provided a peripheral blood sample, and peripheral blood mononuclear cells were used for TCR beta sequencing. The Qiagen DNeasy Blood Extraction Kit was used to extract genomic DNA from the blood cell samples. Source material: PBMCs. This receptor was obtained from a woman aged 60-75 years in good health and CMV-seronegative. Recombination linked TRBV18 to TRBJ2-2; 9 central bases correspond to TRBD1. CDR3 region: CASSRVAGQGVNTGELFF. The sequence in DNA is TGTGCCAGCTCACGAGTTGCGGGACAGGGAGTTAACACCGGGGAGCTGTTTTTT.